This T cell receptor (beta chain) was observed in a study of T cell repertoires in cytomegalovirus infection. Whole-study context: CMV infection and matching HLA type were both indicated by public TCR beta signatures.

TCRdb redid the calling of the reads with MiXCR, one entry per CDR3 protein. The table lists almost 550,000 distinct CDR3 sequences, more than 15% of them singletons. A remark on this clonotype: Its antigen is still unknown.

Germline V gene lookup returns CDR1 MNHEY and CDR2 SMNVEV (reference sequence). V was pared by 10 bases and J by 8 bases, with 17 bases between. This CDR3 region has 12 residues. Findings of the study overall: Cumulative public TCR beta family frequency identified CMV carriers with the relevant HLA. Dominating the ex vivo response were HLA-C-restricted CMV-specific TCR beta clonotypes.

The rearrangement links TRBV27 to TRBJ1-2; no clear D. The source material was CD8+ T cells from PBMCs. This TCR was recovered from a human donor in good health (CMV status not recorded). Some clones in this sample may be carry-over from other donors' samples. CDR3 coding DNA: TGTGCCATACCGGATGGCCTTGGGGGCTACACCTTC. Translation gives CAIPDGLGGYTF.